One sample yielded the 9 T cell receptor beta chains listed below, sequenced in a study of shared clonotypes between healthy human individuals. Terminally differentiated effector memory CD45RA+ cells were left out of the naive CD8 fraction, which was CD45RO-negative and positively selected for CCR7. Repertoires were generated with immunoSEQ multiplex PCR, while TCRdb's copy carries only in-frame clones and drops some. The table lists roughly 770,000 clones, 95% to 97% of them singletons. Source material: naive CD8+ T cells sorted from blood. These receptors came from a man aged 30-40 years in good health.

This rearrangement joins TRBV29-1 to TRBJ2-7, with a tentative D call TRBD2 (6 bases). Germline V gene sequence: CDR1 SQVTM, CDR2 ANQGSEA. The CDR3 has 12 amino acids. The V end lost 4 bases, the J end lost 7 bases, and 14 bases lay between the germline ends. This chain's CDR3 is CSVAGELGEQYF. The CDR3 DNA is TGCAGCGTTGCGGGGGAGCTTGGGGAGCAGTACTTC.

The chain is built from TRBV11-1 and TRBJ1-1; 10 bases are shared with TRBD1. J was trimmed by 5 bases and V by 5 bases; bases with no gene match: 11. This CDR3 contains 16 residues. CDR1 SGHAT and CDR2 FQDESV come from the germline V gene (reference sequence). Here the CDR3 DNA reads TGTGCCAGCAGCCGGGACAGGGGCGAGTTAGGGACTGAAGCTTTCTTT. This gives the protein CASSRDRGELGTEAFF.

The chain employs TRBV6-1 and TRBJ2-3, with TRBD2 matching over 8 bases. The germline V gene encodes CDR1 MNHNS and CDR2 SASEGT. V was pared by 10 bases and J by 7 bases, with 16 bases of the junction left unmatched. There are 15 residues in the CDR3. CDR3 protein: CATSPGLGKLYTQYF. For the CDR3, the DNA is TGTGCCACGTCACCGGGACTAGGAAAACTATATACGCAGTATTTT.

J is TRBJ2-2 and V is TRBV7-9; D is uncertain. The V and J ends lost 5 bases and 9 bases respectively, with 19 bases between them. CDR1 is SEHNR and CDR2 is FQNEAQ in the germline V gene (reference sequence). This CDR3 comprises 15 residues. The CDR3 is CASSPASMVGWELFF. The CDR3 nucleotides read TGTGCCAGCAGCCCGGCTTCCATGGTGGGCTGGGAGCTGTTTTTT.

The chain employs TRBV9 and TRBJ2-2, with 15 bases that match TRBD2. The germline V gene encodes CDR1 SGDLS and CDR2 YYNGEE. CDR3 size: 18 residues. The trim removed 3 bases at V and 0 bases at J, leaving 3 bases unmatched. CDR3: CASSGGLAGGSNTGELFF. CDR3 coding DNA: TGTGCCAGCAGCGGGGGACTAGCGGGAGGATCGAACACCGGGGAGCTGTTTTTT.

The chain is built from TRBV27 and TRBJ1-5, with D tentatively TRBD1 (6 bases). V lost 4 bases and J 6 bases, leaving 19 bases between the germline ends. Germline V gene sequence: CDR1 MNHEY, CDR2 SMNVEV (reference sequence). The CDR3 is 16 residues long. This CDR3 reads CASSSSSGAIAQPQHF. As DNA, the CDR3 is TGTGCCAGCAGTTCCTCTTCGGGGGCGATAGCTCAGCCCCAGCATTTT.

This clone has just one count. The chain recombines TRBV19 with TRBJ2-7, with a tentative D call TRBD1 (6 bases). Germline assignment: CDR1 LNHDA and CDR2 SQIVND (reference sequence). This CDR3 contains 12 residues. Between the trimmed V and J ends, which lost 6 bases and 3 bases, there was a span of 9 bases. The DNA of the CDR3 is TGTGCCAGTAGCAAAGGGGGCTACGAGCAGTACTTC. Translating it yields CASSKGGYEQYF.

The chain links TRBV5-6 to TRBJ2-7; D not resolved. This CDR3 is built from 14 residues. Germline V gene lookup returns CDR1 SGHDT and CDR2 YYEEEE. V lost 0 bases and J lost 3, with 10 bases in between. CDR3 in amino acids: CASSLATTLYEQYF. The CDR3, as DNA: TGTGCCAGCAGCTTGGCCACGACCCTCTACGAGCAGTACTTC.

Note on this clone: Other nucleotide sequences in the sample specify the same CDR3. The chain recombines TRBV7-6 with TRBJ2-7; the D gene is possibly TRBD2 (5 bases). Germline V gene data show CDR1 as SGHVS and CDR2 as FNYEAQ. The CDR3 runs 14 residues. V lost 3 bases and J 3 bases, leaving 12 bases between the germline ends. CDR3 DNA sequence: TGTGCCAGCAGCTTGCGAGAGGGTGGCTACGAGCAGTACTTC. As protein: CASSLREGGYEQYF.